The entry that follows covers one T cell receptor beta chain sequence. This specimen belongs to a study of blood T cell repertoires in COVID-19. For the study at large: Whether acute or convalescent, the COVID-19 samples came from the United States, Italy and Spain.

The protocol was immunoSEQ multiplex PCR, while the TCRdb copy is restricted to in-frame clones and leaves out a portion. The sample holds 120,000 or so clones, around 74% seen once. Trimming took 4 bases from V and 4 from J, leaving 10 bases between them. Germline V lookup: CDR1 SNHLY, CDR2 FYNNEI. This CDR3 has 13 residues. V usage is TRBV2 and J usage is TRBJ1-1, with unresolved D. The sequence derives from a man aged 60 to 75 with acute or convalescent COVID-19. Sequencing input: peripheral blood. The CDR3 DNA is TGTGCCAGCAGTGTCGGACGGGGCACTGAAGCTTTCTTT. It specifies CASSVGRGTEAFF.